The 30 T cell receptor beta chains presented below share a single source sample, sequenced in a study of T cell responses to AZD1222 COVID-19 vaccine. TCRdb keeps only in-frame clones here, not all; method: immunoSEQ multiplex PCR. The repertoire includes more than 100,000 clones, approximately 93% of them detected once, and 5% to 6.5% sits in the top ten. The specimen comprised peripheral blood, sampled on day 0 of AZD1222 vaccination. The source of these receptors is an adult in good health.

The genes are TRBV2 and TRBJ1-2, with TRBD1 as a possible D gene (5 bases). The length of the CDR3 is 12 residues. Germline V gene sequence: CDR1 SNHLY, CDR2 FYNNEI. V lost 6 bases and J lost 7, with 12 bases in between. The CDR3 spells CASSLRQGGYTF. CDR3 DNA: TGTGCCAGCAGCCTGAGGCAGGGTGGCTACACCTTC.

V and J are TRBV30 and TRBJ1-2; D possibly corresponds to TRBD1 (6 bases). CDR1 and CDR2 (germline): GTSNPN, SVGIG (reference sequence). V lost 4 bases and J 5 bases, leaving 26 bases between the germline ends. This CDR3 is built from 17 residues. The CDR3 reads CAWMPRSMHPRGYGYTF. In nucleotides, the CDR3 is TGTGCCTGGATGCCTCGTTCGATGCACCCAAGGGGGTATGGCTACACCTTC.

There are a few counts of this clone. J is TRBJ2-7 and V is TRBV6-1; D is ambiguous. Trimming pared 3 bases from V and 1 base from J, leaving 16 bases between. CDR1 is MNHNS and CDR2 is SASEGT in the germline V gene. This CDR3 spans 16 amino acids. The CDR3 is CASSEDFMVQSYEQYF. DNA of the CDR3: TGTGCCAGCAGTGAGGATTTTATGGTCCAGTCCTACGAGCAGTACTTC.

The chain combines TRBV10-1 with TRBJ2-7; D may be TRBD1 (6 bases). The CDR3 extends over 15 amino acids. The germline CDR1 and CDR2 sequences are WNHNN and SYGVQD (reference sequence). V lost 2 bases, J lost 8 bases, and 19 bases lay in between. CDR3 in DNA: TGCGCCAGCAGTGAGGGCCAAGGGGGTAAGGGTAAGCAGTACTTC. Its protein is CASSEGQGGKGKQYF.

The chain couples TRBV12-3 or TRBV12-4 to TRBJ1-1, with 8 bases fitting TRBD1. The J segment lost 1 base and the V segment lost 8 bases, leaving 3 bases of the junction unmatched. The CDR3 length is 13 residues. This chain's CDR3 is CASRTGGNTEAFF. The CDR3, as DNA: TGTGCCAGCCGCACAGGGGGGAACACTGAAGCTTTCTTT.

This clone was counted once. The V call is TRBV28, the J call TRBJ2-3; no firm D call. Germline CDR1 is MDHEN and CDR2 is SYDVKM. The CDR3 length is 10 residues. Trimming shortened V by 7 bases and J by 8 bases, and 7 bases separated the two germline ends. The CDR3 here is CASKAGTQYF. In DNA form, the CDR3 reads TGTGCCAGCAAGGCTGGTACGCAGTATTTT.

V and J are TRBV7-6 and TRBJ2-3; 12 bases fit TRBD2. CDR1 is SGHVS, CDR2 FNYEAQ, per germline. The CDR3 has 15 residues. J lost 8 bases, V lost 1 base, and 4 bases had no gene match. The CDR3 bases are TGTGCCAGCAGCTTAGACCCGACTAGCGGGGGTACGCAGTATTTT. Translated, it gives CASSLDPTSGGTQYF.

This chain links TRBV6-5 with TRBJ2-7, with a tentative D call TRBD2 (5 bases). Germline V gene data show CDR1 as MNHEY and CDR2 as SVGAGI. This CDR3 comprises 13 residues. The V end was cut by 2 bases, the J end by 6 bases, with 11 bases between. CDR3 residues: CASSYGLAGEQYF. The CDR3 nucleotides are TGTGCCAGCAGTTACGGGCTAGCAGGCGAGCAGTACTTC.

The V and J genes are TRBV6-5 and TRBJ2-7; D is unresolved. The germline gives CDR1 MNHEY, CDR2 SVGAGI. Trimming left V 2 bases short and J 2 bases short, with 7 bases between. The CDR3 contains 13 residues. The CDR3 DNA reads TGTGCCAGCAGTTACGGCGAAACCTACGAGCAGTACTTC. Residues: CASSYGETYEQYF.

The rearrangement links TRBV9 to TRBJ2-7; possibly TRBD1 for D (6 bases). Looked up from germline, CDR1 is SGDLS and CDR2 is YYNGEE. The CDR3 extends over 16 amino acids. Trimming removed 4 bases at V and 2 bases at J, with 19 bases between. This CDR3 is CASSPGRQAGPYEQYF. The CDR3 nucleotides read TGTGCCAGCAGCCCAGGTCGACAGGCTGGTCCCTACGAGCAGTACTTC. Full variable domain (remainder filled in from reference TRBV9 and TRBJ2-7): DSGVTQTPKHLITATGQRVTLRCSPRSGDLSVYWYQQSLDQGLQFLIQYYNGEERAKGNILERFSAQQFPDLHSELNLSSLELGDSALYFCASSPGRQAGPYEQYFGPGTRLTVT.

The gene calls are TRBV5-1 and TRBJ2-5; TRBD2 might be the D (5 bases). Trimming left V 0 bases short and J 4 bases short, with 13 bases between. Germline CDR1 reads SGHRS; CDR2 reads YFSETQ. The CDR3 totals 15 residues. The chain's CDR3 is CASSLDGLGGETQYF. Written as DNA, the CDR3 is TGCGCCAGCAGCTTGGATGGTCTCGGAGGAGAGACCCAGTACTTC.

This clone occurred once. The CDR3 DNA reads as TGTGCCAGCAGCCAATTTATCGACAGAAAGAATCAGCCCCAGCATTTT. Translated: CASSQFIDRKNQPQHF. The V gene is TRBV5-5, the J gene TRBJ1-5; perhaps TRBD1 as D (5 bases). V lost 4 bases and J lost 4, with 18 bases in between. Germline CDR1 is SGHKS and CDR2 is YYEKEE (reference sequence). This CDR3 is built from 16 residues. Combining the CDR3 with reference TRBV5-5 and TRBJ1-5 gives the whole variable domain DAGVTQSPTHLIKTRGQQVTLRCSPISGHKSVSWYQQVLGQGPQFIFQYYEKEERGRGNFPDRFSARQFPNYSSELNVNALLLGDSALYLCASSQFIDRKNQPQHFGDGTRLSIL.

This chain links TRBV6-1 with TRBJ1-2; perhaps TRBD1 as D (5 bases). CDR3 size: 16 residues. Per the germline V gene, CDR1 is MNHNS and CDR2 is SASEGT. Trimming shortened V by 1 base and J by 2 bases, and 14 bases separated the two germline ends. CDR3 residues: CASSEVVVGGNYGYTF. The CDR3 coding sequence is TGTGCCAGCAGTGAAGTGGTAGTTGGGGGAAACTATGGCTACACCTTC.

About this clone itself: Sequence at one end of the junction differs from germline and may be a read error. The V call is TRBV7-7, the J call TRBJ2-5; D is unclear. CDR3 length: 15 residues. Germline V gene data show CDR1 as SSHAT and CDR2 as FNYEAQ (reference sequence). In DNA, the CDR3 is TGTGCTAGCAGCTTAGGGTCCGACATACAAGAGACCCAGTACTTC. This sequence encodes CASSLGSDIQETQYF.

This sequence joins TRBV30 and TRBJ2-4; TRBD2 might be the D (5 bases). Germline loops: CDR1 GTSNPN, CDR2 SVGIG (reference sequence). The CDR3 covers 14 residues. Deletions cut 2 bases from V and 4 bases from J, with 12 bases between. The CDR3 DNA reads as TGTGCCTGGAGTCCGGGGAACGCTAAAAACATTCAGTACTTC. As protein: CAWSPGNAKNIQYF.

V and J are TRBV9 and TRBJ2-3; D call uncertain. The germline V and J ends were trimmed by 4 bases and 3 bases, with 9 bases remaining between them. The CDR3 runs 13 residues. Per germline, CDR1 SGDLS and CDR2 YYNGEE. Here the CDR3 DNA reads TGTGCCAGCAGCCCTCTGACGACAGATACGCAGTATTTT. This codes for CASSPLTTDTQYF.

The CDR3: CSASPDYRGEQFF. In DNA form, the CDR3 reads TGCAGTGCTAGTCCGGACTATAGGGGTGAGCAGTTCTTC. The gene calls are TRBV20-1 and TRBJ2-1; D may be TRBD2 (6 bases). Germline V CDR1 and CDR2: DFQATT, SNEGSKA (reference sequence). V lost 3 bases, J lost 9 bases, and 15 bases lay in between. CDR3 size: 13 residues.

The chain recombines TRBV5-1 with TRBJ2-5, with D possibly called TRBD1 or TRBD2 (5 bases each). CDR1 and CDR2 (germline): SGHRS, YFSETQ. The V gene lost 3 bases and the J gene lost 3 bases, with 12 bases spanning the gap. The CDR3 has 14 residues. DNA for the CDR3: TGCGCCAGCAGCTCCGGGACGGGAAAAGAGACCCAGTACTTC. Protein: CASSSGTGKETQYF.

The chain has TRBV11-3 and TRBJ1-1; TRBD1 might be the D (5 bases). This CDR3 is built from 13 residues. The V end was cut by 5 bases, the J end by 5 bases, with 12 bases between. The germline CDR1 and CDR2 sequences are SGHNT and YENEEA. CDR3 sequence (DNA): TGTGCCAGCAGCCCGGGGAGGGGTACTGAAGCTTTCTTT. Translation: CASSPGRGTEAFF. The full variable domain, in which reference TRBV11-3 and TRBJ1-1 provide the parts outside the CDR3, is EAGVVQSPRYKIIEKKQPVAFWCNPISGHNTLYWYLQNLGQGPELLIRYENEEAVDDSQLPKDRFSAERLKGVDSTLKIQPAELGDSAVYLCASSPGRGTEAFFGQGTRLTVV.

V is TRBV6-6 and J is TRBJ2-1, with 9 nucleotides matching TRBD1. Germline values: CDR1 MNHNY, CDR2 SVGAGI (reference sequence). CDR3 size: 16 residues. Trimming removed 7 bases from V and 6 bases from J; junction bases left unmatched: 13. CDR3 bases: TGTGCCAGCACCCGACTAGGGGGACAGGGAAGCAATGAGCAGTTCTTC. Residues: CASTRLGGQGSNEQFF.

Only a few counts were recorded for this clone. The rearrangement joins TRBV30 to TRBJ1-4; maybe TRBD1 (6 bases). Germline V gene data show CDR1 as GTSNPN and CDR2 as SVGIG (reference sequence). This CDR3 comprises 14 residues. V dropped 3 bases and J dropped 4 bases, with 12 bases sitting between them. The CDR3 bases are TGTGCCTGGAGCGACAGGCTCCATAATGAAAAACTGTTTTTT. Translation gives CAWSDRLHNEKLFF.

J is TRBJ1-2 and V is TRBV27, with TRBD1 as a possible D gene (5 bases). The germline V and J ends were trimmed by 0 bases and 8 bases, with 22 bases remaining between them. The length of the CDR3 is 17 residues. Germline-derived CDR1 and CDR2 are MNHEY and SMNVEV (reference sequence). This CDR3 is CASSLSESRDGARGYTF. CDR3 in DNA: TGTGCCAGCAGTTTATCGGAATCCCGGGACGGAGCTAGGGGCTACACCTTC.

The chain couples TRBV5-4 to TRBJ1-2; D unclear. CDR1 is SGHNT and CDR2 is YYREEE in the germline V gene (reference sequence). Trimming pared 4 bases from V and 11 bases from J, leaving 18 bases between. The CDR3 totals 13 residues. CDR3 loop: CASSPVVTEVYTF. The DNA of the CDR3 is TGTGCCAGCAGCCCGGTGGTGACGGAGGTGTACACCTTC.

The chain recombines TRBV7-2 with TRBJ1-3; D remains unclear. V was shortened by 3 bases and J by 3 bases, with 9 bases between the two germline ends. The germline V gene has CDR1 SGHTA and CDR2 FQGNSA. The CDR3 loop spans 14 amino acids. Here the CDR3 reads CASSFLGFGNTIYF. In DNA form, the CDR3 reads TGTGCCAGCAGCTTCCTGGGGTTTGGAAACACCATATATTTT.

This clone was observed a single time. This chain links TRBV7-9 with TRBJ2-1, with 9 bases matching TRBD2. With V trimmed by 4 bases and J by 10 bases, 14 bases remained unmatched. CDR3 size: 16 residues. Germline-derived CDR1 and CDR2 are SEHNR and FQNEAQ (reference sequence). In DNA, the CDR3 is TGTGCCAGCAGCTCTCAGCACGGACTAGCGAGAAGGGAGCAGTTCTTC. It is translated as CASSSQHGLARREQFF.

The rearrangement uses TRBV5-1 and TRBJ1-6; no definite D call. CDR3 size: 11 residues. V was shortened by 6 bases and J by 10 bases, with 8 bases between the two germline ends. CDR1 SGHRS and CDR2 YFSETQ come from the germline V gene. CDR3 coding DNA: TGCGCCAGCATCACTTCCTCACCCCTCCACTTT. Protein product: CASITSSPLHF.

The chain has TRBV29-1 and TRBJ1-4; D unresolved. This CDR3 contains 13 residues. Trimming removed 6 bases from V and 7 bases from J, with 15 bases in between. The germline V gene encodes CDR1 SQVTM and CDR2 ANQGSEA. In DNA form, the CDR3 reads TGCAGCGTCCTCGGCCCCCGGGGTGAAAAACTGTTTTTT. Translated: CSVLGPRGEKLFF.

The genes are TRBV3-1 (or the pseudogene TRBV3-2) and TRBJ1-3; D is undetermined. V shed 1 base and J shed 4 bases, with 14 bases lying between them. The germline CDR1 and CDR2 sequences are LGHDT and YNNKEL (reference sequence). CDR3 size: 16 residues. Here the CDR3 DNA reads TGTGCCAGCAGCCAAGTCACGTCGCTCGGGGGAAACACCATATATTTT. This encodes CASSQVTSLGGNTIYF.

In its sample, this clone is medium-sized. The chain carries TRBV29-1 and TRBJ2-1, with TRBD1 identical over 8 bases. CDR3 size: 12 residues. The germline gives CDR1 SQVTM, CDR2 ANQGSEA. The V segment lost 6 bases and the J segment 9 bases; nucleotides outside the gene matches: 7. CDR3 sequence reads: CSVARQGSEQFF. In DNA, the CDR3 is TGCAGCGTGGCCAGACAGGGGAGTGAGCAGTTCTTC.

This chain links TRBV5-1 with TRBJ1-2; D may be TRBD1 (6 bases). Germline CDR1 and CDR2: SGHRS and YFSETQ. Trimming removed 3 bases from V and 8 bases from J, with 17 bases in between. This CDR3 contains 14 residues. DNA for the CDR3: TGCGCCAGCAGCTCACAGGGCCCCCCCCGGGGCTACACCTTC. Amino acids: CASSSQGPPRGYTF.